The 11 T cell receptor beta chains below come from one sample, sequenced in a study of PD-L1 blockade in urothelial cancer. The assay was immunoSEQ multiplex PCR, and TCRdb's table has in-frame clones only and misses some. The sample includes tens of thousands of clones, more than 70% seen only once; the top ten take roughly 14%. Time point given: pretreatment peripheral blood. This specimen was PBMCs, taken around atezolizumab (anti-PD-L1) treatment. The receptors derive from a man in his 60s with urothelial cancer.

This clone has more than one count but fewer than ten. V and J are TRBV6-6 and TRBJ2-7; 7 bases are shared with TRBD2. The germline CDR1 and CDR2 sequences are MNHNY and SVGAGI (reference sequence). V lost 6 bases and J lost 1; bases outside the gene matches: 9. The CDR3 is 15 amino acids. Here the CDR3 reads CASRRGRAESYEQYF. DNA of the CDR3: TGTGCCAGCAGAAGAGGGAGGGCCGAATCCTACGAGCAGTACTTC.

CDR3: CASSSGEGYNEQFF. CDR3 bases: TGCGCCAGCAGCTCGGGGGAAGGATACAATGAGCAGTTCTTC. This sequence joins TRBV5-1 and TRBJ2-1; possible D gene TRBD2, 6 bases. Germline V CDR1 and CDR2: SGHRS, YFSETQ. Trimming removed 3 bases at V and 4 bases at J, with 11 bases between. The CDR3 runs 14 residues.

The chain recombines TRBV6-5 with TRBJ1-1; possibly TRBD1 for D (5 bases). V was clipped by 6 bases and J by 13 bases, with 21 bases between them. CDR1 and CDR2 from the germline V gene are MNHEY and SVGAGI. This CDR3 is 13 amino acids long. The CDR3 nucleotides read TGTGCCAGCAGATCAGAGACAACCCAAGGGGTTTTCTTT. It translates to CASRSETTQGVFF.

The chain combines TRBV5-8 with TRBJ2-3; the D gene is possibly TRBD1 (6 bases). The CDR3 runs 15 residues. Trimming took 4 bases from V and 3 from J, leaving 15 bases between them. Germline lookup yields CDR1 SGHTS and CDR2 YDEGEE. CDR3 nucleotides: TGTGCCAGCAGCATTTACCAGGGGACGACAGATACGCAGTATTTT. It yields the protein CASSIYQGTTDTQYF.

V and J are TRBV25-1 and TRBJ1-2; 7 positions match TRBD1. Per germline, CDR1 MGHDK and CDR2 SYGVNS. J was trimmed by 2 bases and V by 4 bases; bases with no gene match: 10. This CDR3 is 16 amino acids long. The CDR3 spells CASSGQEPGGNYGYTF. CDR3 nucleotides: TGTGCCAGCAGTGGGCAGGAGCCAGGGGGAAACTATGGCTACACCTTC.

The chain combines TRBV19 with TRBJ2-3; TRBD2 might be the D (5 bases). In germline, CDR1 is LNHDA, CDR2 SQIVND (reference sequence). With 3 bases removed from V and 1 base from J, the gap between germline ends came to 11 bases. There are 15 residues in the CDR3. Here the CDR3 reads CASSIPTRGTDTQYF. Here the CDR3 DNA reads TGTGCCAGTAGTATTCCAACTAGAGGCACAGATACGCAGTATTTT.

The chain is built from TRBV5-1 and TRBJ2-3; D perhaps matches TRBD2 (6 bases). The CDR3 spans 16 residues. Trimming cost V 0 bases and J 0 bases, with 11 bases left between them. CDR1 is SGHRS and CDR2 is YFSETQ in the germline V gene. CDR3 nucleotide sequence: TGCGCCAGCAGCTTGGATCGGGGGAGAAGCACAGATACGCAGTATTTT. Encoded protein: CASSLDRGRSTDTQYF.

The V gene is TRBV6-5, the J gene TRBJ2-3, with D unresolved. Trimming cost V 6 bases and J 0 bases, with 7 bases left between them. Germline V CDR1 and CDR2: MNHEY, SVGAGI. CDR3 size: 13 residues. CDR3 in DNA: TGTGCCAGCAGACTTACTAGCACAGATACGCAGTATTTT. It is translated as CASRLTSTDTQYF.

The V call is TRBV30, the J call TRBJ2-2; no clear D gene. CDR1 GTSNPN and CDR2 SVGIG come from the germline V gene (reference sequence). The CDR3 runs to 12 residues. V lost 2 bases and J lost 6, with 7 bases in between. CDR3: CAWSRSSGELFF. CDR3 DNA sequence: TGTGCCTGGAGTAGGAGCTCCGGGGAGCTGTTTTTT.

The chain links TRBV19 to TRBJ1-2; D is ambiguous. V shed 7 bases and J shed 0 bases, with 9 bases lying between them. There are 13 residues in the CDR3. Germline assignment: CDR1 LNHDA and CDR2 SQIVND (reference sequence). The CDR3 here is CASIDTTNYGYTF. For the CDR3, the DNA is TGTGCCAGTATCGACACAACTAACTATGGCTACACCTTC.

This chain uses TRBV2 with TRBJ2-5; 11 positions match TRBD2. The CDR3 is made up of 15 amino acids. Looked up from germline, CDR1 is SNHLY and CDR2 is FYNNEI. The trim removed 3 bases at V and 2 bases at J, leaving 2 bases unmatched. The DNA for the CDR3 is TGTGCCAGCAGTGATTTAGCGGGGGGGCAAGAGACCCAGTACTTC. Its protein is CASSDLAGGQETQYF.